This T cell receptor (beta chain) appears in the sequencing data of a study of PD-1 blockade in classical Hodgkin lymphoma. Clones were sequenced by immunoSEQ multiplex PCR, and TCRdb holds only the in-frame ones, with some missing. The sample lists tens of thousands of clones, around 84% occurring once. This clone was seen only a few times. Its antigen is as yet unknown. The time point is: cycle 4 day 1 (C4D1), after 6 weeks of nivolumab. Patients all relapsed after autologous stem cell transplantation, and there was variation in brentuximab vedotin exposure. Findings and caveats of the study: The causes of the repertoire differences, possibly disease activity or prior therapy, remain undefined. Baseline diversity was lower in partial responders and progressors than complete responders.

The sequence derives from a human donor with classical Hodgkin lymphoma. The source was peripheral blood mononuclear cells (PBMCs), collected before the fourth cycle of nivolumab.

CDR3 sequence: CASIGPLAGSYGYTF. In nucleotides, the CDR3 is TGTGCCAGCATAGGACCCTTAGCAGGCTCCTATGGCTACACCTTC. J is TRBJ1-2 and V is TRBV2; D gene uncertain. Germline CDR1 reads SNHLY; CDR2 reads FYNNEI. The V and J ends lost 7 bases and 4 bases respectively, with 19 bases between them. The CDR3 has 15 amino acids.